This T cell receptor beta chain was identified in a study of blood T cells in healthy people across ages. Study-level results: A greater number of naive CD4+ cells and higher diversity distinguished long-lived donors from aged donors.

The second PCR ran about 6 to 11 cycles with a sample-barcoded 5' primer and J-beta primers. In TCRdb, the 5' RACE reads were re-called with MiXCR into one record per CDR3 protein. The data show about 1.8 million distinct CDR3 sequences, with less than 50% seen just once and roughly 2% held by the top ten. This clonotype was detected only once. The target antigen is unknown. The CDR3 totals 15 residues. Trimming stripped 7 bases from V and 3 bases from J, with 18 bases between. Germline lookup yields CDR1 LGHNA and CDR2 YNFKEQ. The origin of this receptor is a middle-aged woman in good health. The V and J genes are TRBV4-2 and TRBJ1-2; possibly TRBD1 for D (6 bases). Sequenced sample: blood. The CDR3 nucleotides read TGTGCCAGCAACCGAGGTGACGGGGGCTACTATGGCTACACCTTC. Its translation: CASNRGDGGYYGYTF.